These 7 T cell receptor beta chains were all obtained from the same sample, sequenced in a study of T cells in Graves' hyperthyroidism and ophthalmopathy. The TCR beta CDR3 regions underwent amplification using RNA transcripts as the source. The study used the HTBI primer set for a first-round RT-PCR of the TCR CDR3. One entry per CDR3 protein, called by TCRdb with MiXCR from the multiplex PCR reads. The repertoire consists of 250,000 to 300,000 distinct CDR3 sequences, with 12% to 15% occurring once and the leading ten covering roughly 30%. Sequences were obtained from blood. The receptors derive from a woman in her forties or fifties with Graves' hyperthyroidism that later progressed to Graves' ophthalmopathy.

V is TRBV9 and J is TRBJ2-3; 7 nucleotides align to TRBD2. Looked up from germline, CDR1 is SGDLS and CDR2 is YYNGEE. V lost 0 bases, J lost 1 base, and 5 bases stayed unmatched. The CDR3 extends over 16 amino acids. CDR3 nucleotides: TGTGCCAGCAGCGTAGCTAGCGGTAGCGGCACAGATACGCAGTATTTT. Protein: CASSVASGSGTDTQYF.

This clonotype was seen a handful of times. The chain employs TRBV10-3 and TRBJ2-3; TRBD2 aligns across 11 bases. The CDR3 has 15 amino acids. Germline-derived CDR1 and CDR2 are ENHRY and SYGVKD. The ends lost 7 bases at V and 1 base at J; junction bases unmatched: 4. The CDR3 protein is CAINPGLAGTDTQYF. Written as DNA, the CDR3 is TGTGCCATCAACCCGGGACTAGCGGGCACAGATACGCAGTATTTT.

At least ten counts were recorded for this clonotype. The chain has TRBV7-8 and TRBJ2-7; 8 positions agree with TRBD1. With 5 bases clipped from V and 3 bases from J, the junction kept 6 bases outside the gene matches. The CDR3 is 14 amino acids. Germline V gene sequence: CDR1 SGHVS, CDR2 FQNEAQ. The CDR3 nucleotides read TGTGCCAGCAGCCACCGGGACAGGTACTACGAGCAGTACTTC. Its translation: CASSHRDRYYEQYF.

In this sample, this clonotype turned up a few times. The V gene is TRBV18, the J gene TRBJ2-5; D might be TRBD2 (6 bases). Germline CDR1 KGHSH, CDR2 LQKENI. The CDR3 totals 12 residues. V was shortened by 6 bases and J by 5 bases, with 10 bases between the two germline ends. The CDR3 reads CASSMEGETQYF. The CDR3 region has the DNA TGTGCCAGCTCGATGGAGGGGGAGACCCAGTACTTC.

Remarks on this clonotype: The conserved final phenylalanine or tryptophan is absent from the CDR3, which likely points to a read error. V gene TRBV11-2 combines with J gene TRBJ2-5, with a possible D match to TRBD2 (5 bases). V was cut by 5 bases and J by 4 bases, with 17 bases left in between. Germline loops: CDR1 SGHAT, CDR2 FQNNGV. The CDR3 is 15 residues long. The CDR3 region is CASSPLVAAGETQYL. CDR3 in DNA: TGTGCCAGCAGCCCTCTCGTGGCGGCGGGAGAGACCCAGTACCTC.

This clonotype was seen ten or more times. V and J are TRBV20-1 and TRBJ2-3, with D unresolved. Per germline, CDR1 DFQATT and CDR2 SNEGSKA (reference sequence). V was clipped by 6 bases and J by 0 bases, with 13 bases between them. The CDR3 spans 14 residues. The CDR3 loop is CSATPVPSTDTQYF. CDR3 nucleotide sequence: TGCAGTGCCACGCCTGTCCCTAGCACAGATACGCAGTATTTT.

This clonotype has at least ten counts. The V and J genes are TRBV6-5 and TRBJ2-5, with TRBD2 identical over 15 bases. V was clipped by 2 bases and J by 5 bases; unmatched bases: 3. This CDR3 has 16 residues. Germline CDR1 and CDR2: MNHEY and SVGAGI. The chain's CDR3 is CASSYLGLAGGETQYF. The CDR3 coding sequence is TGTGCCAGCAGTTACCTCGGACTAGCGGGGGGGGAGACCCAGTACTTC.